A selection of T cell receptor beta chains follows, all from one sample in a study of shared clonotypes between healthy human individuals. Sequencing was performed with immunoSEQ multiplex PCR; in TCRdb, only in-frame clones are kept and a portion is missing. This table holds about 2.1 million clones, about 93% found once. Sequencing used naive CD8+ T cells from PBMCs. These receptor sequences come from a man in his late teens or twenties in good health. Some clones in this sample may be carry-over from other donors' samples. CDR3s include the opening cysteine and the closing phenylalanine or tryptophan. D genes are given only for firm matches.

CASSLSGATETSGYNEQFF	TRBD2	TRBV28	TRBJ2-1
CASSLLTFGEQYF	-	TRBV11-2	TRBJ2-7
CASSLALLGTSGSRELETQYF	TRBD2	TRBV7-8	TRBJ2-5
CASSLRQGGQPQHF	TRBD1	TRBV5-8	TRBJ1-5
CASSNGTPRETQYF	-	TRBV28	TRBJ2-5
CASSSPLVASGTYNEQFF	TRBD2	TRBV5-1	TRBJ2-1
CATSRQGGTYEQYF	-	TRBV15	TRBJ2-7
CAWSPGGGEQFF	-	TRBV30	TRBJ2-1
CASSLAGPSEAFF	-	TRBV7-9	TRBJ1-1
CASSSVGTDTQYF	-	TRBV5-1	TRBJ2-3
CSVDPTSANNEQFF	TRBD2	TRBV29-1	TRBJ2-1
CASSSTGRALGNEQFF	TRBD2	TRBV5-1	TRBJ2-1
CASSFRGPSETQYF	-	TRBV27	TRBJ2-5
CASSPGSSYEQYF	-	TRBV27	TRBJ2-7
CASSSTGGTYGYTF	TRBD1	TRBV5-5	TRBJ1-2
CASSPPTVVSGNTIYF	-	TRBV14	TRBJ1-3
CASSRARVGNEQFF	-	TRBV28	TRBJ2-1
CASSLNGVDGELFF	-	TRBV28	TRBJ2-2
CASSFLAGSITDTQYF	TRBD2	TRBV5-4	TRBJ2-3
CASTPRGSGANVLTF	-	TRBV27	TRBJ2-6
CASSLGQGSQRHEQYF	-	TRBV13	TRBJ2-7
CASSQAPYGGTDTQYF	-	TRBV4-1	TRBJ2-3
CASSIGTSGSPQYF	TRBD2	TRBV19	TRBJ2-3
CASSWTGVEQYF	-	TRBV7-9	TRBJ2-7
CASDPVGVSMASPQGYTF	-	TRBV2	TRBJ1-2
CATSSLKYEQYF	-	TRBV15	TRBJ2-7
CASSDPGQGRETQYF	TRBD1	TRBV27	TRBJ2-5
CASSPGGFYPNIQYF	TRBD1	TRBV27	TRBJ2-4
CASSPLAGRGSHRNNEQFF	TRBD2	TRBV27	TRBJ2-1
CASTLGGLGEKLFF	-	TRBV28	TRBJ1-4
CASSLGQGHEQYF	TRBD1	TRBV5-6	TRBJ2-7
CASSPYPGTSGSDEQFF	TRBD2	TRBV7-6	TRBJ2-1
CASSPYPEQGLGEQYF	-	TRBV18	TRBJ2-7
CASSVVGTATYNEQFF	TRBD1	TRBV9	TRBJ2-1
CASSQGGRGEQYF	TRBD2	TRBV4-2	TRBJ2-7
CSVTGTGTEQYF	TRBD1	TRBV29-1	TRBJ2-7
CASSYGSGRFGIQYF	TRBD2	TRBV6-6	TRBJ2-4
CASSLVHGGGGGELFF	-	TRBV5-1	TRBJ2-2
CASKTSGAQETQYF	TRBD2	TRBV2	TRBJ2-5
CASSPMGGTKNTIYF	-	TRBV9	TRBJ1-3
CASTGHPLGTYEQYF	-	TRBV27	TRBJ2-7
CASSQVLDSNYEQYF	-	TRBV4-3	TRBJ2-7
CASSSAIRRDQETQYF	-	TRBV7-9	TRBJ2-5
CASSPEAGTEFYGYTF	-	TRBV19	TRBJ1-2